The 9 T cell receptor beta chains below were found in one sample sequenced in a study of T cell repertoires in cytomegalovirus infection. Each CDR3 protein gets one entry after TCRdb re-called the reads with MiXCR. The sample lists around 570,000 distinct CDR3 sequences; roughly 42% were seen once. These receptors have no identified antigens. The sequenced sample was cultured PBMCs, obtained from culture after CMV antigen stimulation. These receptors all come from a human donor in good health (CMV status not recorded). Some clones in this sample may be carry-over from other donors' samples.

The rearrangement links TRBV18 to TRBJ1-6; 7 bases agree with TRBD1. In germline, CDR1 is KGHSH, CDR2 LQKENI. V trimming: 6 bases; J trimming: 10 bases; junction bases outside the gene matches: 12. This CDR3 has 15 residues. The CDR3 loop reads CASSGQALAGSPLHF. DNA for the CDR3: TGTGCCAGCTCCGGACAGGCTTTGGCGGGATCACCCCTCCACTTT.

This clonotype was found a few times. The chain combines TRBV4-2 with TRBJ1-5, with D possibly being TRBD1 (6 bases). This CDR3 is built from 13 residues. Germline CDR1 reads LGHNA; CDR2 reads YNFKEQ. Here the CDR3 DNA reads TGTGCGGCGGGAGGGTGGGGGCGGGAGCCCCAGCATTTT. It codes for CAAGGWGREPQHF.

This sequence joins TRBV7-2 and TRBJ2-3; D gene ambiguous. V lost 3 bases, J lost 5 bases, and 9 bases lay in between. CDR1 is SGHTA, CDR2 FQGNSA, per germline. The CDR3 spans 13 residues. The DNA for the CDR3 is TGTGCCAGCAGCTTGAGGAGAGAAGATACGCAGTATTTT. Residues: CASSLRREDTQYF.

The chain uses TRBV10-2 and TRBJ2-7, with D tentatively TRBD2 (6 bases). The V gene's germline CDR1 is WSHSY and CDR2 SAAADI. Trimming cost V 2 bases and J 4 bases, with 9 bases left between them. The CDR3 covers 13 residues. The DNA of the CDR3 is TGCGCCAGCAGTGAGGTCCGGGGGTACGAGCAGTACTTC. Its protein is CASSEVRGYEQYF.

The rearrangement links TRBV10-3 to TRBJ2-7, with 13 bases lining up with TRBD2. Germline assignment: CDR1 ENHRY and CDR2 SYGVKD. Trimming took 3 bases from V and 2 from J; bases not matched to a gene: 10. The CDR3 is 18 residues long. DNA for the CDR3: TGTGCCATCAGTGACTCGGGACTAGCGGGAACTGATACCTACGAGCAGTACTTC. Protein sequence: CAISDSGLAGTDTYEQYF.

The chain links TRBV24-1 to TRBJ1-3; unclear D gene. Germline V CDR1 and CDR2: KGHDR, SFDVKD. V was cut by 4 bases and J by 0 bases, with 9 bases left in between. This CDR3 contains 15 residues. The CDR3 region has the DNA TGTGCCACCAGTGAGCGGGAGAGCTCTGGAAACACCATATATTTT. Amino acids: CATSERESSGNTIYF.

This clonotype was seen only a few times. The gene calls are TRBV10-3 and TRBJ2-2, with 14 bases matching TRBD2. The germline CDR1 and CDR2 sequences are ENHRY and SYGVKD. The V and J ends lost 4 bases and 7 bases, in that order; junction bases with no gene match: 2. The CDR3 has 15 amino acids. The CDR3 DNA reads TGTGCCATCAGTGGGACTAGCGGGGGGCGCGGGGAGCTGTTTTTT. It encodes CAISGTSGGRGELFF.

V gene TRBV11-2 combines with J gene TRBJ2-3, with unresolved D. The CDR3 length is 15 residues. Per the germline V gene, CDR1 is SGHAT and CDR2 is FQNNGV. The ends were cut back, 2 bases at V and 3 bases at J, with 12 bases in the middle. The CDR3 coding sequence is TGTGCCAGCAGCTTAAGGGCGGCAAGAACAGATACGCAGTATTTT. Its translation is CASSLRAARTDTQYF.

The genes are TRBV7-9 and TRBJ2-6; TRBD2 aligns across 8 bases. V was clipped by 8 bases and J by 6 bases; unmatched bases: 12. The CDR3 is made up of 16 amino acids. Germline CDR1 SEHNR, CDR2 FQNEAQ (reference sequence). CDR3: CASLARGGLLANVLTF. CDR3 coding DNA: TGTGCCAGCCTTGCCCGGGGGGGATTGTTGGCCAACGTCCTGACTTTC.